The clone carrying this T cell receptor beta chain was detected a few times. What it recognizes is unknown. The CDR3 is 14 amino acids. The germline V gene encodes CDR1 SGHRS and CDR2 YFSETQ. After removal of 5 bases from V and 4 bases from J, the junction contained 6 bases not matched to a gene. TCRdb's table, derived via immunoSEQ multiplex PCR, lists solely in-frame clones and lacks some. The sample has around 60,000 clones, over 55% seen once; the top ten hold 15%. The sample belongs to a study of T cell clones after liver transplantation. Study-level information: Three of eight recipients were HCV-positive; others had non-autoimmune, non-viral indications. Findings and caveats of the study: Migration into the graft, not deletion, may explain lost graft donor-reactive T cells. Conclusions were preliminary, with small, heterogeneous patient groups.

The sequence was collected from a human donor who received a liver transplant. This specimen consisted of CD4+ T cells from blood, obtained before liver transplant. The V gene is TRBV5-1, the J gene TRBJ1-2, with 9 nucleotides matching TRBD1. The CDR3 DNA follows: TGCGCCAGCAGTGTGGGGGACAGGGTCTATGGCTACACCTTC. Translating it yields CASSVGDRVYGYTF.